What follows are 22 T cell receptor beta chains derived from one specimen sequenced in a study of control samples from healthy donors and cancer patients. TCRdb's table, derived via immunoSEQ multiplex PCR, lists solely in-frame clones and lacks some. The sample holds some 150,000 clones, 93% seen once. The sample comprised blood. These receptors were taken from a man aged 45-65 years in good health.

The rearrangement uses TRBV7-6 and TRBJ2-1; TRBD2 matches at 11 bases. Germline CDR1 is SGHVS and CDR2 is FNYEAQ. V shed 5 bases and J 7 bases; nucleotides not matched to a gene: 4. This CDR3 comprises 14 residues. CDR3 coding DNA: TGTGCCAGCAGCGAGGGACTAGCGGATAATGAGCAGTTCTTC. Protein product: CASSEGLADNEQFF.

The rearrangement links TRBV5-1 to TRBJ1-4; no clear D gene. Between the trimmed V and J ends, which lost 0 bases and 2 bases, there was a span of 2 bases. From germline, CDR1 is SGHRS and CDR2 YFSETQ. The CDR3 extends over 13 amino acids. CDR3 sequence reads: CASSLGTNEKLFF. The CDR3 DNA follows: TGCGCCAGCAGCTTGGGGACTAATGAAAAACTGTTTTTT.

The V and J genes are TRBV4-1 and TRBJ2-7; D is possibly TRBD1 or TRBD2 (5 bases each). Deletions cut 1 base from V and 0 bases from J, with 13 bases between. The germline V gene encodes CDR1 MGHRA and CDR2 YSYEKL. The CDR3 is 16 amino acids. In nucleotides, the CDR3 is TGCGCCAGCAGCCAAGGTTACGGGGCAGCCTCCTACGAGCAGTACTTC. As protein: CASSQGYGAASYEQYF.

Notes on this clone: Other DNA sequences in this specimen translate into the identical CDR3. V usage is TRBV6-5 and J usage is TRBJ1-2; a possible D gene is TRBD1 (5 bases). Germline V lookup: CDR1 MNHEY, CDR2 SVGAGI. The CDR3 is 14 residues long. Trimming pared 8 bases from V and 4 bases from J, leaving 17 bases between. CDR3 DNA: TGTGCCAGCCGACAGCAGGGAGATTTCTATGGCTACACCTTC. Amino acid sequence: CASRQQGDFYGYTF.

This chain connects TRBV7-9 to TRBJ1-2; TRBD1 might be the D (5 bases). With 4 bases removed from V and 0 bases from J, the gap between germline ends came to 15 bases. In germline, CDR1 is SEHNR, CDR2 FQNEAQ (reference sequence). The CDR3 runs 16 residues. The CDR3 DNA is TGTGCCAGCAGCTCGACAGTCTCACTAGCTAACTATGGCTACACCTTC. Translation gives CASSSTVSLANYGYTF.

The chain combines TRBV5-6 with TRBJ2-7; D may be TRBD1 (5 bases). V dropped 1 base and J dropped 4 bases, with 15 bases sitting between them. The CDR3 has 15 residues. In germline, CDR1 is SGHDT, CDR2 YYEEEE. CDR3 DNA: TGTGCCAGCAGCTTGATGTGGCAGGGTGTGTACGAGCAGTACTTC. Its translation: CASSLMWQGVYEQYF. Combining the CDR3 with reference TRBV5-6 and TRBJ2-7 gives the whole variable domain DAGVTQSPTHLIKTRGQQVTLRCSPKSGHDTVSWYQQALGQGPQFIFQYYEEEERQRGNFPDRFSGHQFPNYSSELNVNALLLGDSALYLCASSLMWQGVYEQYFGPGTRLTVT.

The J gene is TRBJ1-1, the V gene TRBV6-2 or TRBV6-3; D unresolved. The CDR3 contains 14 residues. The germline V gene has CDR1 MNHEY and CDR2 SVGEGT. V dropped 2 bases and J dropped 0 bases, with 7 bases sitting between them. CDR3 nucleotides: TGTGCCAGCAGTTACAACAACCTGAACACTGAAGCTTTCTTT. Its protein is CASSYNNLNTEAFF.

The gene calls are TRBV5-5 and TRBJ2-7, with 7 bases aligning to TRBD2. Unmatched junction bases numbered 4, after V lost 0 bases and J lost 4 bases. This CDR3 contains 14 residues. Per the germline V gene, CDR1 is SGHKS and CDR2 is YYEKEE (reference sequence). The DNA for the CDR3 is TGTGCCAGCAGCTTGGCCGGGGGGTATTACGAGCAGTACTTC. Translating it yields CASSLAGGYYEQYF.

This chain uses TRBV3-1 (or the pseudogene TRBV3-2) with TRBJ2-5, with D possibly being TRBD2 (6 bases). Trimming took 1 base from V and 5 from J, leaving 23 bases between them. This CDR3 is 18 amino acids long. Looked up from germline, CDR1 is LGHDT and CDR2 is YNNKEL (reference sequence). The CDR3 nucleotides are TGTGCCAGCAGCCAAGGTCTAGCGAGGAGCCCTTTTGGGGAGACCCAGTACTTC. Translated: CASSQGLARSPFGETQYF.

V gene TRBV30 combines with J gene TRBJ1-2; possible D gene TRBD1, 5 bases. The CDR3 totals 10 residues. V lost 8 bases to trimming and J lost 6 bases, with 10 bases between them. The germline gives CDR1 GTSNPN, CDR2 SVGIG (reference sequence). CDR3 nucleotides: TGTGCCCTCCTGGGGGATGGCTACACCTTC. This gives the protein CALLGDGYTF.

The chain recombines TRBV28 with TRBJ2-5; no clear D. Looked up from germline, CDR1 is MDHEN and CDR2 is SYDVKM. The CDR3 consists of 12 residues. Trimming took 2 bases from V and 5 from J, leaving 6 bases between them. The CDR3 sequence: CASSLIRETQYF. The CDR3 nucleotides are TGTGCCAGCAGTTTAATCAGGGAGACCCAGTACTTC.

The V and J genes are TRBV10-3 and TRBJ2-3; TRBD2 aligns across 7 bases. The CDR3 covers 13 residues. With V trimmed by 8 bases and J by 6 bases, 8 bases remained unmatched. Per the germline V gene, CDR1 is ENHRY and CDR2 is SYGVKD. The CDR3 is CAIGIAGGDTQYF. The CDR3 bases are TGTGCCATCGGAATAGCGGGCGGGGATACGCAGTATTTT.

The V call is TRBV2, the J call TRBJ1-2; tentatively, D is TRBD1 (5 bases). CDR1 and CDR2 (germline): SNHLY, FYNNEI. The CDR3 loop spans 13 amino acids. V gave up 4 bases and J gave up 6 bases, with 12 bases separating them. CDR3 sequence: CASSAGGTHGYTF. The CDR3 DNA sequence: TGTGCCAGCAGTGCTGGGGGGACCCATGGCTACACCTTC.

The V call is TRBV29-1, the J call TRBJ2-7, with D uncertain. The CDR3 loop spans 12 amino acids. Trimming pared 0 bases from V and 2 bases from J, leaving 5 bases between. Germline assignment: CDR1 SQVTM and CDR2 ANQGSEA. The CDR3: CSVEDGAYEQYF. The DNA of the CDR3 is TGCAGCGTTGAAGATGGGGCCTACGAGCAGTACTTC.

V gene TRBV6-5 combines with J gene TRBJ1-6, with a weak D call TRBD1 (6 bases). The CDR3 length is 15 residues. Trimming left V 4 bases short and J 7 bases short, with 14 bases between. CDR1 and CDR2 (germline): MNHEY, SVGAGI. The CDR3 coding sequence is TGTGCCAGCAGTTCAACGGGGACACACAATTCACCCCTCCACTTT. Protein product: CASSSTGTHNSPLHF.

The V gene is TRBV4-1, the J gene TRBJ1-4; D might be TRBD1 (5 bases). The germline gives CDR1 MGHRA, CDR2 YSYEKL. This CDR3 contains 15 residues. Between the trimmed V and J ends, which lost 1 base and 1 base, there was a span of 7 bases. The CDR3 nucleotides read TGCGCCAGCAGCCAAGGGGGGGGAACTAATGAAAAACTGTTTTTT. It translates to CASSQGGGTNEKLFF.

This clone occurred a few times. The chain uses TRBV19 and TRBJ1-1; a weak D match, TRBD1 (6 bases). Trimming stripped 3 bases from V and 4 bases from J, with 12 bases between. The CDR3 covers 14 residues. Per germline, CDR1 LNHDA and CDR2 SQIVND (reference sequence). The DNA of the CDR3 is TGTGCCAGTAGTATTGCCAGGGGCCCCACTGAAGCTTTCTTT. It yields the protein CASSIARGPTEAFF.

The rearrangement joins TRBV4-1 to TRBJ1-1; D unclear. V was pared by 2 bases and J by 1 base, with 11 bases between. The germline V gene has CDR1 MGHRA and CDR2 YSYEKL. This CDR3 contains 15 residues. Here the CDR3 reads CASSQPGRRNTEAFF. CDR3 sequence (DNA): TGCGCCAGCAGCCAACCCGGACGGAGGAACACTGAAGCTTTCTTT.

V is TRBV19 and J is TRBJ2-7; TRBD1 aligns across 7 bases. Per the germline V gene, CDR1 is LNHDA and CDR2 is SQIVND (reference sequence). The length of the CDR3 is 15 residues. The V segment lost 4 bases and the J segment 1 base; nucleotides outside the gene matches: 7. The CDR3 DNA sequence: TGTGCCAGTAGTACGATCAGGGGGTTATCCTACGAGCAGTACTTC. It encodes CASSTIRGLSYEQYF.

The V call is TRBV19, the J call TRBJ1-1; tentative D call: TRBD1 (5 bases). The CDR3 loop spans 15 amino acids. Germline V CDR1 and CDR2: LNHDA, SQIVND (reference sequence). V lost 4 bases, J lost 6 bases, and 18 bases lay in between. This CDR3 is CASSTGLEGPAEAFF. The CDR3 DNA reads TGTGCCAGTAGTACGGGACTCGAGGGGCCCGCTGAAGCTTTCTTT.

The gene calls are TRBV5-4 and TRBJ1-3, with D hard to call. Per germline, CDR1 SGHNT and CDR2 YYREEE (reference sequence). The CDR3 runs to 14 residues. V gave up 2 bases and J gave up 0 bases, with 6 bases separating them. In DNA form, the CDR3 reads TGTGCCAGCAGCTTCTCGGGCTCTGGAAACACCATATATTTT. Its translation is CASSFSGSGNTIYF.

J is TRBJ2-5 and V is TRBV5-6; the match to TRBD2 covers 8 bases. The germline CDR1 and CDR2 sequences are SGHDT and YYEEEE. This CDR3 comprises 14 residues. Germline trimming cut 4 bases from V and 5 bases from J; bases unmatched to any gene: 7. The CDR3 DNA is TGTGCCAGCAGCCCGGGAGGGATTAGGGAGACCCAGTACTTC. This sequence encodes CASSPGGIRETQYF.